This TCR beta chain was identified during a study of cytomegalovirus exposure and HLA in healthy donors. About this clone: Its antigen is not identified.

Study-wide findings and caveats: Reports indicate that TCR beta sequences accurately predicted the HLA-A and HLA-B alleles of most subjects.

13 Jbeta primers and 60 Vbeta primers were used for the PCR. The assay was immunoSEQ multiplex PCR, and TCRdb's table has in-frame clones only and misses some. This table holds some 140,000 clones, 79% found once. The sequence came from a man younger than 35 in good health and CMV-seronegative. Sequencing was performed on PBMCs.

The CDR3 protein is CASSPGLGSFNSPLHF. The CDR3 region has the DNA TGTGCCAGCAGTCCAGGGCTCGGATCATTCAATTCACCCCTCCACTTT. The rearrangement joins TRBV27 to TRBJ1-6; perhaps TRBD1 as D (5 bases). This CDR3 region has 16 residues. The germline V and J ends were trimmed by 5 bases and 7 bases, with 18 bases remaining between them. From germline, CDR1 is MNHEY and CDR2 SMNVEV (reference sequence).